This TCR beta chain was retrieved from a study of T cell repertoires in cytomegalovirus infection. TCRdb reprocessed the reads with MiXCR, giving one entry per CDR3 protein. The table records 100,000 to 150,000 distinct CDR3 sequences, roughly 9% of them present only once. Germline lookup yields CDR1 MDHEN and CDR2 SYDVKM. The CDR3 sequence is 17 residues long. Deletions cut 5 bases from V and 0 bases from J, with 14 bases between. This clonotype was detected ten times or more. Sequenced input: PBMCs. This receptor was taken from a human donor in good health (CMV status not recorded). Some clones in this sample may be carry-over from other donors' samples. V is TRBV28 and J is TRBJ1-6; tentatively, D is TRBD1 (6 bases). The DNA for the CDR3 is TGTGCCAGCAGTGAGGGGGGAGCGGGCTCCTATAATTCACCCCTCCACTTT. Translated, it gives CASSEGGAGSYNSPLHF.